This T cell receptor (beta chain) emerged from a study of CD8+ T cells in alopecia areata (dated by TCRdb to between 2017 and 2018). About the full investigation: Treated patients were enrolled in an open-label pilot trial of oral tofacitinib, 5 to 10 mg twice daily, for moderate-to-severe alopecia areata. Tofacitinib was administered for 6 to 18 months, and 6 months of follow-up off drug were then conducted to assess delayed response and recurrence. The SALT score, which quantifies the percentage of affected scalp surface area, was used to measure disease severity in treated patients. In both human patients and the C3H/HeJ mouse model, the study applied high-throughput TCRbeta sequencing to look at T cell clonal expansion in alopecia areata. In humans, TCRbeta sequencing was performed on scalp tissue and on sorted CD4+ and CD8+ peripheral blood T cells from healthy controls and from patients with patchy or totalis/universalis alopecia areata. Patients on tofacitinib were biopsied at baseline and after 4 and 24 weeks of treatment, and several of the patients also had a later scalp biopsy. Clonality in the scalp was compared among normal scalp (n=4), patchy alopecia areata scalp (n=8), and alopecia totalis/universalis scalp (n=8). RNA was extracted with the PAXgene miRNA kit for fixed scalp, the miRNeasy kit for PBMCs, and the RNeasy kit for mouse skin. immunoSEQ multiplex PCR using 35 Vbeta forward primers and 13 Jbeta reverse primers was used to amplify TCRbeta CDR3 regions. The full study reports these points: Many expanded lesional clones were found to persist in scalp and blood during tofacitinib treatment, and relapse after treatment cessation may be partly explained by this persistence. Unlike mouse skin, where gammadelta T cells dominate, normal human skin contains resident alphabeta T cells that get sequenced too, which complicates analysis of the scalp TCR repertoire. Shared TCR sequences between patients were less evident than in mice, which may be partly attributable to HLA diversity in the patient population. Lesional scalp, especially in alopecia totalis/universalis, showed higher clonality and more expanded CD8+ clones than normal scalp, suggesting antigenic drive. Tofacitinib significantly decreased scalp clonality and the number of expanded CD8+ clones among the top 100 scalp clones. Because the treated cohort was small and had just a single nonresponder, larger studies are needed to establish links between baseline CD8+ expansion and response.

Receptor amplification or capture employed the immunoSEQ multiplex PCR assay. RNA was extracted from all samples and reverse transcribed into cDNA as template for TCR sequencing. SuperScript III was used for first-strand cDNA synthesis, primed with a 2:1 mix of oligo-dT and random hexamers. A synthetic immune receptor repertoire was used to measure amplification bias, and any remaining bias was corrected computationally. On the authors' methods: Raw reads were preprocessed to remove errors, and CDR3 was defined by IMGT conventions from the conserved cysteine to phenylalanine. Clonality was calculated as 1 minus Shannon entropy normalized by log2 of the number of productive unique TCRs. Whether scalp clones were CD4 or CD8 was inferred by matching scalp TCRbeta sequences against CD4 and CD8 repertoires sorted from blood. What TCRdb holds here is the immuneACCESS table cut down to in-frame rearrangements. Part of the clones is not present; checked against another copy, under half of the missing clones reflect an unresolved V gene, and the others are unexplained. D and trimming come from the DNA, and the V and J calls and clone size come from that table. This sample has 150,000 to 200,000 clones in its table, and 50% to 75% of those were observed once. The ten largest clones add up to 15% to 20% of the sample.

Points on this clone: There is no known antigen for this receptor. No base qualities exist here, and no much larger clone lies one base off it.

The sample's treatment or condition label, decoded: oral pan-JAK inhibitor, 5-10 mg twice daily. Peripheral blood and lesional scalp punch biopsies were obtained from patients with alopecia areata. After PBMCs were isolated by density centrifugation and stained for CD3, CD4 and CD8, a FACSAria was used to sort CD4+ and CD8+ T cells. The germline V gene (reference sequence) sets CDR1 to GTSNPN and CDR2 to SVGIG. V and J are trimmed by 3 bases and 3 bases, and the gene matches miss 5 bases of the junction. The CDR3 runs 13 residues from the cysteine to the phenylalanine. CDR3 DNA only is kept here, 39 bases in frame from base 1.

This TCR was sampled from a human donor with alopecia areata. Here the chain combines TRBV30 and TRBJ2-7, and TRBD1 aligns with 7 junction nucleotides. Sample: CD4+ T cells sorted from blood, taken around week 55, from a patient treated with tofacitinib. The DNA is as follows: TGTGCCTGGAGGCCGGGACAGAGCTACGAGCAGTACTTC. The translation is CAWRPGQSYEQYF.